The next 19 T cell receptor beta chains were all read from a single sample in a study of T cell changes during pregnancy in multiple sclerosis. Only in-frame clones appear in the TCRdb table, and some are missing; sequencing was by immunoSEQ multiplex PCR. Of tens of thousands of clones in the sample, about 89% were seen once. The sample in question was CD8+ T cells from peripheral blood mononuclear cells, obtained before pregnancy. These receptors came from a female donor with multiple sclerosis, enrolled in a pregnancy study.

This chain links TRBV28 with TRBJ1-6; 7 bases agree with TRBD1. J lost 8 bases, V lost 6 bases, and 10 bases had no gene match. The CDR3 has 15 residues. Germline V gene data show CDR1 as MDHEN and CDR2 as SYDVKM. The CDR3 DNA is TGTGCCAGCAGCCCCCGCTTCAGGGGGGATTCACCCCTCCACTTT. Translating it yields CASSPRFRGDSPLHF. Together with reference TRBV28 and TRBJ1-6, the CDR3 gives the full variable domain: DVKVTQSSRYLVKRTGEKVFLECVQDMDHENMFWYRQDPGLGLRLIYFSYDVKMKEKGDIPEGYSVSREKKERFSLILESASTNQTSMYLCASSPRFRGDSPLHFGNGTRLTVT.

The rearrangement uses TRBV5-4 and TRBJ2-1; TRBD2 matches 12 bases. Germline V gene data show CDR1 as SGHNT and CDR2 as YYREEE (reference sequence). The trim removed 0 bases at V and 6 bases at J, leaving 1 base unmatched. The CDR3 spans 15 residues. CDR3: CASSLGTSGANEQFF. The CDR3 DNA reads TGTGCCAGCAGCTTGGGGACTAGCGGGGCCAATGAGCAGTTCTTC.

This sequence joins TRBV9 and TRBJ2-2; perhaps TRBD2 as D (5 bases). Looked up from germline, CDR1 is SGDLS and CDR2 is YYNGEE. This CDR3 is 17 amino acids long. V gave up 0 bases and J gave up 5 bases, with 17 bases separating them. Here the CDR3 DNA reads TGTGCCAGCAGCGTAGAAGTAGGCGGGTCTAGGACCGGGGAGCTGTTTTTT. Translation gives CASSVEVGGSRTGELFF.

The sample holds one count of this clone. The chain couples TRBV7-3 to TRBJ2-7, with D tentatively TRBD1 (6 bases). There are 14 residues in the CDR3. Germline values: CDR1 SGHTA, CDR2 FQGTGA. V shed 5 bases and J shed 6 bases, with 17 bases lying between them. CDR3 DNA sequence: TGTGCCAGCAGCCCCTTGGCCAGGGGTGGCGAGCAGTACTTC. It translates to CASSPLARGGEQYF. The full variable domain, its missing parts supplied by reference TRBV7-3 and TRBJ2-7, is GAGVSQTPSNKVTEKGKYVELRCDPISGHTALYWYRQSLGQGPEFLIYFQGTGAADDSGLPNDRFFAVRPEGSVSTLKIQRTERGDSAVYLCASSPLARGGEQYFGPGTRLTVT.

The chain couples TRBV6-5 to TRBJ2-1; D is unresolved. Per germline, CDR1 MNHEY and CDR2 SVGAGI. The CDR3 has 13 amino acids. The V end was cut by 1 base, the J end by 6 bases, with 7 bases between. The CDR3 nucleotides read TGTGCCAGCAGTTACTACCAGGCCAATGAGCAGTTCTTC. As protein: CASSYYQANEQFF.

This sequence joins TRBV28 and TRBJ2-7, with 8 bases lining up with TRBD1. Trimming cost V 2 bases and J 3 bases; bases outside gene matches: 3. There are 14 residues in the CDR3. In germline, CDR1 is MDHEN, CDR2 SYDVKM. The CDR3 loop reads CASSLGGQDYEQYF. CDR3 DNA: TGTGCCAGCAGTTTAGGGGGACAGGACTACGAGCAGTACTTC. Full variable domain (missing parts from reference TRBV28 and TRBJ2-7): DVKVTQSSRYLVKRTGEKVFLECVQDMDHENMFWYRQDPGLGLRLIYFSYDVKMKEKGDIPEGYSVSREKKERFSLILESASTNQTSMYLCASSLGGQDYEQYFGPGTRLTVT.

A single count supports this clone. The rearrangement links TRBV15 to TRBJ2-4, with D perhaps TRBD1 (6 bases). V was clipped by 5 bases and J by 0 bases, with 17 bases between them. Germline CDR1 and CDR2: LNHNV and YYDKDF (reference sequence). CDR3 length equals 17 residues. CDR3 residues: CATSSDKGVLAKNIQYF. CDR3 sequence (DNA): TGTGCCACCAGCTCCGACAAGGGGGTTTTAGCCAAAAACATTCAGTACTTC.

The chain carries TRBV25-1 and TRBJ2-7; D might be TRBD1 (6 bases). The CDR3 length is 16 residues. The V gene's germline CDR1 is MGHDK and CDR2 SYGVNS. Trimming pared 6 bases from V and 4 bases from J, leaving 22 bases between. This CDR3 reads CASSNTRAPRGYEQYF. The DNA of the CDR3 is TGTGCCAGCAGCAACACCCGGGCCCCGAGGGGGTACGAGCAGTACTTC.

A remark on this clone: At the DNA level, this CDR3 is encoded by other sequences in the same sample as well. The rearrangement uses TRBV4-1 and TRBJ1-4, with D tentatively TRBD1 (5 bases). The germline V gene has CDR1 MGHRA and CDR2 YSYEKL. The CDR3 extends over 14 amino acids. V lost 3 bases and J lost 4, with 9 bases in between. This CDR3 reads CASSQTGVNEKLFF. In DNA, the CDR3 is TGCGCCAGCAGCCAGACGGGGGTTAATGAAAAACTGTTTTTT.

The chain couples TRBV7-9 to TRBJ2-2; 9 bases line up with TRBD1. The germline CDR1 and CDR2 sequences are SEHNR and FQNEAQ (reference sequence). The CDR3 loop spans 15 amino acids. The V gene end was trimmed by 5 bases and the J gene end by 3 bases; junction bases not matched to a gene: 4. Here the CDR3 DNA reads TGTGCCAGCAGCCCGGGACAGGGAGACACCGGGGAGCTGTTTTTT. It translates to CASSPGQGDTGELFF.

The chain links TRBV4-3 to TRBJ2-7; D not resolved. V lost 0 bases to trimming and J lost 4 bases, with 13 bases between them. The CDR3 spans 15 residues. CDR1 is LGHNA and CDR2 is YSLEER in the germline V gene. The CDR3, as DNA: TGCGCCAGCAGCCAAGAGTTGTCCAGGATTTACGAGCAGTACTTC. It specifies CASSQELSRIYEQYF.

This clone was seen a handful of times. CDR3 loop: CASSPGTDYEQYF. CDR3 coding DNA: TGTGCCAGCAGCCCTGGGACAGATTACGAGCAGTACTTC. This chain joins TRBV27 and TRBJ2-7; 7 bases match TRBD1. The germline V gene encodes CDR1 MNHEY and CDR2 SMNVEV (reference sequence). The CDR3 loop spans 13 amino acids. V shed 6 bases and J 4 bases; nucleotides not matched to a gene: 6.

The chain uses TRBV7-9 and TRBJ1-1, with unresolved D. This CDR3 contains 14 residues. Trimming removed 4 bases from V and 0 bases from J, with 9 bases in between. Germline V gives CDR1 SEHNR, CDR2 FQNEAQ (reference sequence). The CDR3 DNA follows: TGTGCCAGCAGCTCATGGCTCCTGAACACTGAAGCTTTCTTT. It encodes CASSSWLLNTEAFF.

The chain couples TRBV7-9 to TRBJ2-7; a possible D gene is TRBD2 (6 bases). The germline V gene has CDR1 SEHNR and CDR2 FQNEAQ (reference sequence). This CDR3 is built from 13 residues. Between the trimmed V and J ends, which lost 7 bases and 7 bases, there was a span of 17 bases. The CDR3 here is CASTPPGGLEQYF. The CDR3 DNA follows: TGTGCCAGCACGCCCCCCGGAGGGTTGGAGCAGTACTTC.

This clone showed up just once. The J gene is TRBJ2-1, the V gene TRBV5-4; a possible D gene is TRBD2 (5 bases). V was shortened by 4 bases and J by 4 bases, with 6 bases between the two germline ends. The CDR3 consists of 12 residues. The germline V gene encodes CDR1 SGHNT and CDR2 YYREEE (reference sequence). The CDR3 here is CASSGGYNEQFF. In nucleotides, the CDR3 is TGTGCCAGCAGCGGCGGGTACAATGAGCAGTTCTTC. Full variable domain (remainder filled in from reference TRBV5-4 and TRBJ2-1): ETGVTQSPTHLIKTRGQQVTLRCSSQSGHNTVSWYQQALGQGPQFIFQYYREEENGRGNFPPRFSGLQFPNYSSELNVNALELDDSALYLCASSGGYNEQFFGPGTRLTVL.

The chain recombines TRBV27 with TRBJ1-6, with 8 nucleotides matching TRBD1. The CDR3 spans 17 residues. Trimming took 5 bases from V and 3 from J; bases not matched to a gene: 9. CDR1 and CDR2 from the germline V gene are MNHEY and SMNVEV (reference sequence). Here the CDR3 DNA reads TGTGCCAGCAGTACACCGCGGACAGGGCTCTATAATTCACCCCTCCACTTT. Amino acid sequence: CASSTPRTGLYNSPLHF.

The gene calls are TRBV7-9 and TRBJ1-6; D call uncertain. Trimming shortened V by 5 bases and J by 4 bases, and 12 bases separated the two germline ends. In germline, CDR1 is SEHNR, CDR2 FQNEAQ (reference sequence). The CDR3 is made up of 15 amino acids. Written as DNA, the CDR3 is TGTGCCAGCAGCCCTGGAGAAGATTATAATTCACCCCTCCACTTT. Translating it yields CASSPGEDYNSPLHF. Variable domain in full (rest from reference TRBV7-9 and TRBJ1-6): DTGVSQNPRHKITKRGQNVTFRCDPISEHNRLYWYRQTLGQGPEFLTYFQNEAQLEKSRLLSDRFSAERPKGSFSTLEIQRTEQGDSAMYLCASSPGEDYNSPLHFGNGTRLTVT.

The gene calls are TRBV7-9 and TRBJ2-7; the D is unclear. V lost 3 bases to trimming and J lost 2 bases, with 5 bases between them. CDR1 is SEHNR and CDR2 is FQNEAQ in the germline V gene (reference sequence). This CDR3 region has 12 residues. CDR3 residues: CASSFPAYEQYF. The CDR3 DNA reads TGTGCCAGCAGCTTCCCCGCCTACGAGCAGTACTTC.

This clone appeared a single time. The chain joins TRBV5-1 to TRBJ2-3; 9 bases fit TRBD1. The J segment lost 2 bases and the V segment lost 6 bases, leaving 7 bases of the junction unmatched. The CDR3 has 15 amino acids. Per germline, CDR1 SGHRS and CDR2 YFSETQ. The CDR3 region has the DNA TGCGCCAGCACTGAGGGACAGGGCCACACAGATACGCAGTATTTT. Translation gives CASTEGQGHTDTQYF.